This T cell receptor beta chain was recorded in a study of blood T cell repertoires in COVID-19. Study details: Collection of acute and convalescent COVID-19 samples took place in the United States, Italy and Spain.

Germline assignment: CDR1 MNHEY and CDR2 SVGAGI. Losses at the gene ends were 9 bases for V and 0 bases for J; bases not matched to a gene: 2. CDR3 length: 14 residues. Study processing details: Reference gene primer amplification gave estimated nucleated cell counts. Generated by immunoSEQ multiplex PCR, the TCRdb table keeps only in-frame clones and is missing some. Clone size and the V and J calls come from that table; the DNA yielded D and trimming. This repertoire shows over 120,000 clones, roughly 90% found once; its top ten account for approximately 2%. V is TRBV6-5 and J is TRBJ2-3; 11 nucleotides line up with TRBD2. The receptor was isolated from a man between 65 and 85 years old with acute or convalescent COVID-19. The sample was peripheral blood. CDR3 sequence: CASRLAGSTDTQYF. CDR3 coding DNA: TGTGCCAGTAGACTAGCGGGGAGCACAGATACGCAGTATTTT.